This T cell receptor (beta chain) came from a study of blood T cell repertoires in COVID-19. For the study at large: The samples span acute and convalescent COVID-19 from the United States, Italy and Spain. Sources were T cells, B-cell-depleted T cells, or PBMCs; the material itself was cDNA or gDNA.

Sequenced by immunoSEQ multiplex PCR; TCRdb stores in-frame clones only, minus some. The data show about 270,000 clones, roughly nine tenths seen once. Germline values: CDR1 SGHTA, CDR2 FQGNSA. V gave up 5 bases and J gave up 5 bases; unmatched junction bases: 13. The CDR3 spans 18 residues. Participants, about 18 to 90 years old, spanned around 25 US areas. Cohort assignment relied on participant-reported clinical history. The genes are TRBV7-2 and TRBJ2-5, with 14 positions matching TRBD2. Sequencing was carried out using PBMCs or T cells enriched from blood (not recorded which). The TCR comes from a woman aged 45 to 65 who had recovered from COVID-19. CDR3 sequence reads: CASSPPGGLAGVGETQYF. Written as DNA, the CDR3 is TGTGCCAGCAGCCCCCCGGGGGGACTAGCGGGAGTGGGGGAGACCCAGTACTTC.